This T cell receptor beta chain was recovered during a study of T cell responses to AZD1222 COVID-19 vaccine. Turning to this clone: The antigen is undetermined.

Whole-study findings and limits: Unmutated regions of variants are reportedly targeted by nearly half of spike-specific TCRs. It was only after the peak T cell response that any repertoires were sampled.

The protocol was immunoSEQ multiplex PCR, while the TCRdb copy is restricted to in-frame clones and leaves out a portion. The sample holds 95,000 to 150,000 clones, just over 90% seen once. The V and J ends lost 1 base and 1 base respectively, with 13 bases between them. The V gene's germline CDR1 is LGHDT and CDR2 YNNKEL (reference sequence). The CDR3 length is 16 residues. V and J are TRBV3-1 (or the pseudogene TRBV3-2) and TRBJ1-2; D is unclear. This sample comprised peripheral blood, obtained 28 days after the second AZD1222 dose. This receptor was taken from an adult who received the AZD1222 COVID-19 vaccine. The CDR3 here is CASSQVAGYHNYGYTF. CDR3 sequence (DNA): TGTGCCAGCAGCCAAGTTGCGGGGTACCATAACTATGGCTACACCTTC.